A selection of T cell receptor beta chains follows, all from one sample in a study of cytomegalovirus exposure and HLA in healthy donors. The repertoire was sequenced with immunoSEQ multiplex PCR; TCRdb's copy has only in-frame clones and lacks some. The table lists approximately 260,000 clones, about nine tenths of them singletons. The sample was PBMCs. Source of these receptors: a girl between 2 and 10 years old in good health and CMV-seronegative. Each CDR3 is given with its conserved first and last residue. Each record gives: clone size, D gene, J gene, V gene, CDR3 protein, CDR3 DNA. A D gene is named only where the DNA matches it firmly. Rows may omit the clone size; those that give it use once, few, many or a size class.

clone size: few; D gene: TRBD1; J gene: TRBJ1-3; V gene: TRBV5-1; CDR3 protein: CASSLSQGASGNTIYF; CDR3 DNA: TGCGCCAGCAGCTTGAGTCAGGGGGCGTCTGGAAACACCATATATTTT
clone size: few; D gene: -; J gene: TRBJ1-4; V gene: TRBV10-3; CDR3 protein: CATGQGTNEKLFF; CDR3 DNA: TGTGCCACTGGTCAGGGGACTAATGAAAAACTGTTTTTT
clone size: -; D gene: TRBD1; J gene: TRBJ1-6; V gene: TRBV10-3; CDR3 protein: CATGTGFYAPLHF; CDR3 DNA: TGTGCCACCGGGACAGGGTTTTATGCACCCCTCCACTTT
clone size: -; D gene: -; J gene: TRBJ1-3; V gene: TRBV19; CDR3 protein: CASSIVGSSGNTIYF; CDR3 DNA: TGTGCCAGTAGTATAGTGGGGAGCTCTGGAAACACCATATATTTT
clone size: -; D gene: TRBD2; J gene: TRBJ2-1; V gene: TRBV2; CDR3 protein: CATLGLAGGPQFF; CDR3 DNA: TGTGCCACCCTAGGACTAGCGGGAGGGCCACAGTTCTTC
clone size: -; D gene: -; J gene: TRBJ1-1; V gene: TRBV7-7; CDR3 protein: CASSLAKNTEAFF; CDR3 DNA: TGTGCTAGCAGCTTAGCCAAGAACACTGAAGCTTTCTTT
clone size: -; D gene: TRBD1; J gene: TRBJ1-6; V gene: TRBV6-5; CDR3 protein: CASSAGQGYNSPLHF; CDR3 DNA: TGTGCCAGCAGTGCGGGACAGGGATATAATTCACCCCTCCACTTT
clone size: -; D gene: TRBD2; J gene: TRBJ2-4; V gene: TRBV6-5; CDR3 protein: CASSGRENIQYF; CDR3 DNA: TGTGCCAGCAGTGGGAGGGAAAACATTCAGTACTTC
clone size: -; D gene: TRBD1; J gene: TRBJ1-2; V gene: TRBV29-1; CDR3 protein: CSVEERGQGPNYGYTF; CDR3 DNA: TGCAGCGTTGAAGAAAGGGGACAGGGGCCGAACTATGGCTACACCTTC
clone size: -; D gene: TRBD2; J gene: TRBJ2-2; V gene: TRBV30; CDR3 protein: CAWRGEGRDGELFF; CDR3 DNA: TGTGCCTGGAGGGGGGAGGGGCGTGACGGGGAGCTGTTTTTT
clone size: -; D gene: -; J gene: TRBJ2-4; V gene: TRBV5-1; CDR3 protein: CASSLSRAQNIQYF; CDR3 DNA: TGCGCCAGCAGCTTGTCCAGGGCCCAAAACATTCAGTACTTC
clone size: -; D gene: TRBD2; J gene: TRBJ2-5; V gene: TRBV7-2; CDR3 protein: CASSLGLAGEGFKETQYF; CDR3 DNA: TGTGCCAGCAGCTTAGGGCTAGCGGGCGAAGGCTTCAAAGAGACCCAGTACTTC
clone size: -; D gene: TRBD2; J gene: TRBJ2-1; V gene: TRBV5-8; CDR3 protein: CASRYTGTSRFF; CDR3 DNA: TGTGCCAGCAGGTACACCGGGACTAGTCGGTTCTTC
clone size: -; D gene: TRBD1; J gene: TRBJ1-2; V gene: TRBV6-1; CDR3 protein: CATGQGGLGYTF; CDR3 DNA: TGTGCCACGGGACAGGGAGGTTTGGGCTACACCTTC
clone size: -; D gene: -; J gene: TRBJ2-7; V gene: TRBV9; CDR3 protein: CASSVDGGGYEQYF; CDR3 DNA: TGTGCCAGCAGCGTAGACGGGGGTGGCTACGAGCAGTACTTC